This TCR beta chain was sequenced in a study of beta chain features in type 1 diabetes. Expressed TCRB transcripts got sequenced, as all isolated RNA was reverse transcribed. Sequencing used immunoSEQ multiplex PCR; TCRdb keeps in-frame clones, though not all of them. This sample has roughly 330,000 clones, with approximately 9.9% found just once. The germline gives CDR1 KGHSH, CDR2 LQKENI. The length of the CDR3 is 15 residues. V lost 1 base and J lost 0, with 7 bases in between. The sample was naive CD4+ T cells from blood. The J gene is TRBJ2-1, the V gene TRBV18; D ambiguous. The clonotype comes from a woman younger than 45 in good health. This CDR3 is CASSPQRSSYNEQFF. The CDR3 nucleotides read TGTGCCAGCTCACCACAGAGGAGCTCCTACAATGAGCAGTTCTTC.